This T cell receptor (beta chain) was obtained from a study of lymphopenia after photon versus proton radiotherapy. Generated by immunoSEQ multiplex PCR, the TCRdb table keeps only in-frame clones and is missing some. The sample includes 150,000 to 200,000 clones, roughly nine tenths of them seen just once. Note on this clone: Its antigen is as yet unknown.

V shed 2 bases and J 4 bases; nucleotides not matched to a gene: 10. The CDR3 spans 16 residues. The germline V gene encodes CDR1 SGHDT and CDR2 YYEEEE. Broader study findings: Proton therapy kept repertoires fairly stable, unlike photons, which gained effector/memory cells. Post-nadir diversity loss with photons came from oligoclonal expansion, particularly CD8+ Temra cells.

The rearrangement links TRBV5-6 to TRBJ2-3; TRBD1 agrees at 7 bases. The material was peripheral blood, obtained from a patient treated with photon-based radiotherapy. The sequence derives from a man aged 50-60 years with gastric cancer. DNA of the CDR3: TGTGCCAGCAGCTTAGGTTTTCAAGGGGGCCCAGATACGCAGTATTTT. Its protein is CASSLGFQGGPDTQYF.